Presented here are 7 T cell receptor beta chains from one specimen sequenced in a study of T cells expressing NK-cell markers. For each CDR3 protein, TCRdb gives one entry from its re-call of the 5' RACE reads, without DNA. The table for this sample gives 550,000 to 600,000 distinct CDR3 sequences. Sequenced sample: blood T cells: a sorted CD56 or NKG2C T cell subset, CD4+ or CD8+ T cells, or bulk PBMC T cells (not recorded which). These receptors all stem from a man aged 18-30 years in good health.

The rearrangement uses TRBV12-3 or TRBV12-4 and TRBJ1-1; checking the TCRdb D call of TRBD1 is not possible without DNA. The CDR3 spans 14 residues. This CDR3 is CASSPTGAGTEAFF.

The chain is built from TRBV7-2 and TRBJ2-7; the TCRdb D gene call, TRBD1, has no DNA to confirm it. The germline V gene encodes CDR1 SGHTA and CDR2 FQGNSA. The CDR3 has 16 residues. The CDR3 spells CASSSPFGGSSYEQYF.

The V call is TRBV6-2 or TRBV6-3, the J call TRBJ2-1; TCRdb's D gene call, TRBD1, goes unchecked for lack of DNA. Germline CDR1 is MNHEY and CDR2 is SVGEGT. The CDR3 runs to 13 residues. The CDR3 here is CASTADRVNEQFF.

The chain recombines TRBV7-8 with TRBJ1-5; TCRdb's D gene call, TRBD1, goes unchecked for lack of DNA. Germline V lookup: CDR1 SGHVS, CDR2 FQNEAQ. CDR3 length equals 16 residues. The CDR3 spells CASSGLTGNSNQPQHF.

The rearrangement links TRBV7-9 to TRBJ2-1; there is no DNA to check the TCRdb D call of TRBD1. The CDR3 totals 13 residues. Germline-derived CDR1 and CDR2 are SEHNR and FQNEAQ (reference sequence). CDR3 sequence: CASSPGVANEQFF.

The rearrangement uses TRBV30 and TRBJ2-1; there is no DNA to check the TCRdb D call of TRBD1. This CDR3 has 12 amino acids. The germline gives CDR1 GTSNPN, CDR2 SVGIG (reference sequence). The chain's CDR3 is CAWIIFGGAQFF. Variable domain in full (rest from reference TRBV30 and TRBJ2-1): SQTIHQWPATLVQPVGSPLSLECTVEGTSNPNLYWYRQAAGRGLQLLFYSVGIGQISSEVPQNLSASRPQDRQFILSSKKLLLSDSGFYLCAWIIFGGAQFFGPGTRLTVL.

This chain connects TRBV12-3 or TRBV12-4 to TRBJ2-2; the D gene TCRdb calls, TRBD2, cannot be checked with no DNA. This CDR3 region has 14 residues. CDR3 residues: CASSYRAGTGELFF.